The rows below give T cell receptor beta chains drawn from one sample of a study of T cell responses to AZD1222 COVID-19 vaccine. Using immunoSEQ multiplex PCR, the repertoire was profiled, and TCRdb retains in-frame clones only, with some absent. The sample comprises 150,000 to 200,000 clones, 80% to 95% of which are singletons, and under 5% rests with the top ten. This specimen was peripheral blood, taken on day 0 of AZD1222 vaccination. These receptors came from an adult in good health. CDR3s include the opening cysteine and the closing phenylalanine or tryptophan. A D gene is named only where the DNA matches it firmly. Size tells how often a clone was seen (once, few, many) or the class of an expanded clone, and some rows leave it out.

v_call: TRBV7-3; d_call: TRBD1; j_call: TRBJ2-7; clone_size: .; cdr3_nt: TGTGCCAGCAGCCCCCAGACAGGGAGCGAGCAGTACTTC; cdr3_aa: CASSPQTGSEQYF
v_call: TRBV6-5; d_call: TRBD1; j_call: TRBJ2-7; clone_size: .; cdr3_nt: TGTGCCAGCACTCTGACAGGGAGCACCTACGAGCAGTACTTC; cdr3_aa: CASTLTGSTYEQYF
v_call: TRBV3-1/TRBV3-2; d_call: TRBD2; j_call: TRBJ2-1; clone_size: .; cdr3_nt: TGTGCCAGCAGCCAAGCTCGAGGGAGGGGCTCCTACAATGAGCAGTTCTTC; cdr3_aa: CASSQARGRGSYNEQFF
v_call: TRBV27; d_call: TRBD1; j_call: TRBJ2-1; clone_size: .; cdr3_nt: TGTGCCAGCAGTACTAACAGGGGGCCGTCTTACAATGAGCAGTTCTTC; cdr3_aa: CASSTNRGPSYNEQFF
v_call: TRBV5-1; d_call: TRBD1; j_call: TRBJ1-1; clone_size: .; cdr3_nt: TGCGCCAGCAGCATAACTCAGGGGGCAGGCACTGAAGCTTTCTTT; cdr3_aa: CASSITQGAGTEAFF
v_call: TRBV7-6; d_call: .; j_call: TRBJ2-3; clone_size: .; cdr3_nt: TGTGCCAGCAGCTTAGAGTCGCAGGGCCACACAGATACGCAGTATTTT; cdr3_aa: CASSLESQGHTDTQYF
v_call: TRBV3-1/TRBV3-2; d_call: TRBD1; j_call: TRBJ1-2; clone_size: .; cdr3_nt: TGTGCCAGCAGCCAACTCGCGACAGGGAGATACCACACCTTC; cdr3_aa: CASSQLATGRYHTF
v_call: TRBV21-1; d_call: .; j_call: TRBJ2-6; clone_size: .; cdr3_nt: TGTGCCAGCCCTCGTGGGGCCAACGTCCTGACTTTC; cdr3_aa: CASPRGANVLTF
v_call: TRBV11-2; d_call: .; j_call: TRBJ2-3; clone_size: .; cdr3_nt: TGTGCCAGCAGCTTAGATAGTAGGGGGGCAGATACGCAGTATTTT; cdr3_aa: CASSLDSRGADTQYF
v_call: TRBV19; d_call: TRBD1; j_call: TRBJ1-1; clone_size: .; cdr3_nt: TGTGCCAGTAGTGGCAGGGGGCGTAGGACTGAAGCTTTCTTT; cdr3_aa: CASSGRGRRTEAFF
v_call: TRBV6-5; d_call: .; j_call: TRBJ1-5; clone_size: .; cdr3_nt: TGTGCCAGCATGGATCGTCAGCCCCAGCATTTT; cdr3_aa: CASMDRQPQHF
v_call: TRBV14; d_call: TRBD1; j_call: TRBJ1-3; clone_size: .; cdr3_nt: TGTGCCAGCAGCCAAGATTCCGCGGGACAGTGGATCTCCTCTGGAAACACCATATATTTT; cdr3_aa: CASSQDSAGQWISSGNTIYF
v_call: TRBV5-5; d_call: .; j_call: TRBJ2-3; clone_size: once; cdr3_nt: TGTGCCAGCAGCCCACCAGGGGAAAGCACAGATACGCAGTATTTT; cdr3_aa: CASSPPGESTDTQYF
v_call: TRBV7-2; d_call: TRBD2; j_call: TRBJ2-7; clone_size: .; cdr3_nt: TGTGCCAGCAGCTTACTAGCGGGTTACGAGCAGTACTTC; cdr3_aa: CASSLLAGYEQYF
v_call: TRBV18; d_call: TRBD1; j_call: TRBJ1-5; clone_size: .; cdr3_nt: TGTGCCAGCTCACCGGCCGGGACAGGAAACAATCAGCCCCAGCATTTT; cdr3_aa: CASSPAGTGNNQPQHF
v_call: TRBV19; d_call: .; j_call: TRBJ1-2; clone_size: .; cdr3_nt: TGTGCCAGCAACCTCGGGACACTCGGGAACTATGGCTACACCTTC; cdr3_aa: CASNLGTLGNYGYTF
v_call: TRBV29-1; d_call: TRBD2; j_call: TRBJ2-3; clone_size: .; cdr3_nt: TGCAGCGTTGTAAGGCTAGCGGGACGTGGAGATACGCAGTATTTT; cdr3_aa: CSVVRLAGRGDTQYF
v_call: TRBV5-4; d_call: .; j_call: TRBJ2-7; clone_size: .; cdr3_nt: TGTGCCAGCAGCCTCGGCGGAACCTACGAGCAGTACTTC; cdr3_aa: CASSLGGTYEQYF
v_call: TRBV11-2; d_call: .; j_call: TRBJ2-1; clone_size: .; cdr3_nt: TGTGCCAGCAGCTTAGATCGGTCCTCCGGCGCTGAGCAGTTCTTC; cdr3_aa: CASSLDRSSGAEQFF
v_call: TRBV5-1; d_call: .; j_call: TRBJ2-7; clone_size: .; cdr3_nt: TGCGCCAGCAGCTTGGACAGGTCACTATACGAGCAGTACTTC; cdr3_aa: CASSLDRSLYEQYF
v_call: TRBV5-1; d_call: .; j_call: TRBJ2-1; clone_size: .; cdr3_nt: TGCGCCAGCAGCTTAGGAATAGCCTACAATGAGCAGTTCTTC; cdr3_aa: CASSLGIAYNEQFF
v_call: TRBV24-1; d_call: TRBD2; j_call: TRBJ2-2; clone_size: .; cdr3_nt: TGTGCCACCAGTGAGATGGCGCCCACGGGAGGAGGGGAGCTGTTTTTT; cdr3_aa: CATSEMAPTGGGELFF
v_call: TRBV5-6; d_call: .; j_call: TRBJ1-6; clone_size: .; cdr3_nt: TGTGCCAGCAGCTTTGCGAGCAGGGGAGGAGATTCACCCCTCCACTTT; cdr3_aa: CASSFASRGGDSPLHF
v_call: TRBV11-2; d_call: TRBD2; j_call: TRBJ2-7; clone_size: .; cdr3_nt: TGTGCCAGCAGCCCCACCGCTAGCGGGAGTTACGAGCAGTACTTC; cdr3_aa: CASSPTASGSYEQYF
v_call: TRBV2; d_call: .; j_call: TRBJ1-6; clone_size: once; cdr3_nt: TGTGCCAGCAGGACCGGGGATCTTAATTCACCCCTCCACTTT; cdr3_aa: CASRTGDLNSPLHF
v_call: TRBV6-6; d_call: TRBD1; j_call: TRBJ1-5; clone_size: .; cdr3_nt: TGTGCCAGCAGTCAACCGGGACAGGGAGGAAGCAATCAGCCCCAGCATTTT; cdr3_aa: CASSQPGQGGSNQPQHF
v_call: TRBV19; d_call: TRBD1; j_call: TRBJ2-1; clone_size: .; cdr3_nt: TGTGCCAGTAGTATAGTAGGAATTATAACAGGGGATGAGCAGTTCTTC; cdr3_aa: CASSIVGIITGDEQFF
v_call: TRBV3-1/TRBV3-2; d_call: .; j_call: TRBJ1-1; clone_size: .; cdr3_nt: TGTGCCAGCAGCCCACAAAGGACCTTCGGGCACACTGAAGCTTTCTTT; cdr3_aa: CASSPQRTFGHTEAFF
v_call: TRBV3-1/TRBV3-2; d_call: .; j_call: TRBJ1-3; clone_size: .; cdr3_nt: TGTGCCAGCAGCCAAGATAAGTTAGGGCCTGGAAACACCATATATTTT; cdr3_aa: CASSQDKLGPGNTIYF
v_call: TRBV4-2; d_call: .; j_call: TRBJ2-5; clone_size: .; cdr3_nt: TGTGCCAGCAGCCCCCTGATCTCGGGGTACCAAGAGACCCAGTACTTC; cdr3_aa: CASSPLISGYQETQYF
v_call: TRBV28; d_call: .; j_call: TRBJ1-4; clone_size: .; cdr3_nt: TGTGCCAGCAGGCCTCCGGCCCCACATGAAAAACTGTTTTTT; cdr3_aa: CASRPPAPHEKLFF
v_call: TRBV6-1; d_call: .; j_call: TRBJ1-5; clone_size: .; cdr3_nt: TGTGCCAGCAGTGAAAGTCATCCGGGCCCCCTAGACAATAGCAATCAGCCCCAGCATTTT; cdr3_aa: CASSESHPGPLDNSNQPQHF
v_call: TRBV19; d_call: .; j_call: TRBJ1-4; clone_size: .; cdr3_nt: TGTGCCAGTAGTACGGGACAAGGGGAAAAACTGTTTTTT; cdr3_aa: CASSTGQGEKLFF
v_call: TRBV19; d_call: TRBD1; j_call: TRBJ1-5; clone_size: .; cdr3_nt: TGTGCCAGTACCCCCCCCGGGACAGGTGGCAATCAGCCCCAGCATTTT; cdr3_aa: CASTPPGTGGNQPQHF
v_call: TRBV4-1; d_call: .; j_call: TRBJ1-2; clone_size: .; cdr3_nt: TGCGCCAGCAGCCAAGAGAGGGGGGTCTATGGCTACACCTTC; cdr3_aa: CASSQERGVYGYTF
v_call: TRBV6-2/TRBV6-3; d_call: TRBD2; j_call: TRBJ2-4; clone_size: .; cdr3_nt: TGTGCCAGCAGTTATGGGGGGGGCAAAAACATTCAGTACTTC; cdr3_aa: CASSYGGGKNIQYF
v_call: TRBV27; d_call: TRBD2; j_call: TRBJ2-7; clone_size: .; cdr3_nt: TGTGCCTCATCCGCCGGGACTAGCGGGAGGGGCGAGCAGTACTTC; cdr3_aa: CASSAGTSGRGEQYF
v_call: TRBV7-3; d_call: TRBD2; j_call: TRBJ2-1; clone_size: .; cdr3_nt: TGTGCCAGCAGCCCCCAGTGGCTAGCGGACAATGAGCAGTTCTTC; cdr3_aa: CASSPQWLADNEQFF
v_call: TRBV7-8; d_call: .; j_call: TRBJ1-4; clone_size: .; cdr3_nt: TGTGCCAGCAGCCCCCGGACGGGCCCAACTAATGAAAAACTGTTTTTT; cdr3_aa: CASSPRTGPTNEKLFF
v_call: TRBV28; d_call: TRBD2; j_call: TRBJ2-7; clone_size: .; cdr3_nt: TGTGCCAGCAGGTCAGCGGGAGGACTAAACAACGAGCAGTACTTC; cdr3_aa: CASRSAGGLNNEQYF
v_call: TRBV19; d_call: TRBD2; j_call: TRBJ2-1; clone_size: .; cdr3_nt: TGTGCCAGTAGTACAGGGAGGGGCACCAATGAGCAGTTCTTC; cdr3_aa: CASSTGRGTNEQFF
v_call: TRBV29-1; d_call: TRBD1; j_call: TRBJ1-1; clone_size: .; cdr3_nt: TGCAGCGTCGCCAGACAGGGGGCGAACACTGAAGCTTTCTTT; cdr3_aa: CSVARQGANTEAFF
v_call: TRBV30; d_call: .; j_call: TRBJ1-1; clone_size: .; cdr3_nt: TGTGCCTGGCAAATCAGGGAAGAAGCTTTCTTT; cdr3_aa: CAWQIREEAFF
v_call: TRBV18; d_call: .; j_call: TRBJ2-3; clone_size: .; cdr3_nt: TGTGCCAGCTCACGAGGGGCCCTAGCTCAAGATACGCAGTATTTT; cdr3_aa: CASSRGALAQDTQYF
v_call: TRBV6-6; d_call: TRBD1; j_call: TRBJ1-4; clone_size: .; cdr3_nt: TGTGCCAGCGGCCCAGGGGGTAAAAAACTGTTTTTT; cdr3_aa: CASGPGGKKLFF
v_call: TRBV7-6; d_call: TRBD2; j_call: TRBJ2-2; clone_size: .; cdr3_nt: TGTGCCAGCAGCTTAGACGGGAGGGCCCTTAAAGGGGAGCTGTTTTTT; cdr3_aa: CASSLDGRALKGELFF
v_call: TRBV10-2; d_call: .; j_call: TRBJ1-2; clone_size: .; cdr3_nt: TGCGCCAGCAGCACCGACGCTGAGGGCTATGGCTACACCTTC; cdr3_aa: CASSTDAEGYGYTF
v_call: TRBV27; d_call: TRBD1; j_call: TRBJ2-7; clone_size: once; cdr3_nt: TGTGCCAGCAGTTCTACGACAGGGGGAGACGAGCAGTACTTC; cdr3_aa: CASSSTTGGDEQYF